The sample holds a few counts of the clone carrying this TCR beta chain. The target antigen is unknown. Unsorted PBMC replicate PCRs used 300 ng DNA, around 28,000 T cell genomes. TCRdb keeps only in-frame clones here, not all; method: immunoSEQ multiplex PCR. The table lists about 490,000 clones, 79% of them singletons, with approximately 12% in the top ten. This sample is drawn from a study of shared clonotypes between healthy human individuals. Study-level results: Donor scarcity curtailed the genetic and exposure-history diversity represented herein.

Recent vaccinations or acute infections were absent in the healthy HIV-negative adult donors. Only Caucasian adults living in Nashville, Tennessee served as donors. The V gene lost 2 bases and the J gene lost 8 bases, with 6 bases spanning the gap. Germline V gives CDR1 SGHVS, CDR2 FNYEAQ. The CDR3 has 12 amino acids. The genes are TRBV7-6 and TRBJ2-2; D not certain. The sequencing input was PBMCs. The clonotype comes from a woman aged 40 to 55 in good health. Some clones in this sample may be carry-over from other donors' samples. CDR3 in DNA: TGTGCCAGCAGCTTATCCTTTGGGGAGCTGTTTTTT. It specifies CASSLSFGELFF.